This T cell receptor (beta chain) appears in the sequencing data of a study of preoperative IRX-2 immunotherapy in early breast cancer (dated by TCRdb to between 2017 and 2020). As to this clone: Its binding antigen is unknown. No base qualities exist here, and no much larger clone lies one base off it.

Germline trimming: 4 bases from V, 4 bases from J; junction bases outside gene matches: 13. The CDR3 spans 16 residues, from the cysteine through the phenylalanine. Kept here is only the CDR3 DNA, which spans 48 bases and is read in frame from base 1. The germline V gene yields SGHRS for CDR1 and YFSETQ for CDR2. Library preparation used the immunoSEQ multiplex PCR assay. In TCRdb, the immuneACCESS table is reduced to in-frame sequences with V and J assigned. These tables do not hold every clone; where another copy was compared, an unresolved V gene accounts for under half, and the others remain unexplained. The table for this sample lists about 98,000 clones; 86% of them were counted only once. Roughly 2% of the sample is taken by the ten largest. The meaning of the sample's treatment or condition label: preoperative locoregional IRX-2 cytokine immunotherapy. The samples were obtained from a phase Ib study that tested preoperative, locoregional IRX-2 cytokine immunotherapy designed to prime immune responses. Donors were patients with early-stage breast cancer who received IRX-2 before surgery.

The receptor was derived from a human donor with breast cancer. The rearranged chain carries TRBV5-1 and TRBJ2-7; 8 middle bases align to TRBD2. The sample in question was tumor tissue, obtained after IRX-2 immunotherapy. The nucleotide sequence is TGCGCCAGCAGCCTCCCGCGGGGGCGGGGGGATTACGAGCAGTACTTC. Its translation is CASSLPRGRGDYEQYF.